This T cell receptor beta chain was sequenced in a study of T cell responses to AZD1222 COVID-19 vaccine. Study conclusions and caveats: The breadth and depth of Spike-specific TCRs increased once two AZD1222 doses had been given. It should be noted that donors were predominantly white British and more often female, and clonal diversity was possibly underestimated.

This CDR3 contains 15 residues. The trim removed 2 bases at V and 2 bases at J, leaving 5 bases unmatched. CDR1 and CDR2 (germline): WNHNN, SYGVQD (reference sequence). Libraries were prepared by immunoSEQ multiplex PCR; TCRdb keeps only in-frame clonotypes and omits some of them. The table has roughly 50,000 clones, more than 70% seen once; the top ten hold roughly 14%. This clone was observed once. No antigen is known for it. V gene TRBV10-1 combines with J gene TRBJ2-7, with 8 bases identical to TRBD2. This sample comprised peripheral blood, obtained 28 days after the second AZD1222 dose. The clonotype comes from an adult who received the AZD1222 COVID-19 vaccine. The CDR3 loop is CASSEGLASTYEQYF. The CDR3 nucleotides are TGCGCCAGCAGTGAGGGACTAGCTAGTACCTACGAGCAGTACTTC.